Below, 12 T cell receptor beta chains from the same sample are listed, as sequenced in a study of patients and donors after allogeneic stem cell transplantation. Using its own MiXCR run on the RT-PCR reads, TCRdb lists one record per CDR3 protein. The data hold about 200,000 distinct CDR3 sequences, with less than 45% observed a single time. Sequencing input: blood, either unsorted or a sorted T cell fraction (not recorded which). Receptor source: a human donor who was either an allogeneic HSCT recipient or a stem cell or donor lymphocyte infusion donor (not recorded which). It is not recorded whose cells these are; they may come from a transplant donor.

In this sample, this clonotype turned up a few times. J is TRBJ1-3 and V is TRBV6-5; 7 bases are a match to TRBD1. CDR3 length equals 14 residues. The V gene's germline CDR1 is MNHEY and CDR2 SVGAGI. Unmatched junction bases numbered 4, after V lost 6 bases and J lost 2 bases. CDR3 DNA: TGTGCCAGCAGCCTGACAGGGACTGGAAACACCATATATTTT. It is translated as CASSLTGTGNTIYF.

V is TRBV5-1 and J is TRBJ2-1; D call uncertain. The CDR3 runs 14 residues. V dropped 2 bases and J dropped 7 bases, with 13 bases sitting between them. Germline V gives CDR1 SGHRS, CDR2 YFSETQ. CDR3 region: CASSFGKETNEQFF. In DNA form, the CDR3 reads TGCGCCAGCAGCTTTGGGAAGGAGACGAATGAGCAGTTCTTC.

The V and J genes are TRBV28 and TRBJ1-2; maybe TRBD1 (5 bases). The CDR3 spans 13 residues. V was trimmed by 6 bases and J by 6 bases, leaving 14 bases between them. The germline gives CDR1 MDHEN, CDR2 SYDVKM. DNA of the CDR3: TGTGCCAGCAGCTTCCGAGGGGTTAATGGCTACACCTTC. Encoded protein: CASSFRGVNGYTF.

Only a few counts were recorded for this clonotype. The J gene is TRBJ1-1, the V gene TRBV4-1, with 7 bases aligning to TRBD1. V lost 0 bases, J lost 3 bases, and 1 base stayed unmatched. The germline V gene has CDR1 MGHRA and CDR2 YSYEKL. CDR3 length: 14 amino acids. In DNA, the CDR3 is TGCGCCAGCAGCCAAGAACAGGGGTACACTGAAGCTTTCTTT. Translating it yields CASSQEQGYTEAFF.

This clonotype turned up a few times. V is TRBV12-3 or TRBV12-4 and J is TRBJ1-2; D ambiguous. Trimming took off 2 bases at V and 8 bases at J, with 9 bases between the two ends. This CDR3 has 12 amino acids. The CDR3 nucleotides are TGTGCCAGCAGTTTAACGACGGCCGGCTACACCTTC. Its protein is CASSLTTAGYTF.

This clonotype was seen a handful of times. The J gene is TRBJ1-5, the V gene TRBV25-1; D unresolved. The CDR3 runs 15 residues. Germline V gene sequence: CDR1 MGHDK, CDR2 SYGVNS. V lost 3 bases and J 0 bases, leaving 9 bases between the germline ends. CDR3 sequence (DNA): TGTGCCAGCAGTGAGGGGTCCCTTAGCAATCAGCCCCAGCATTTT. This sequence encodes CASSEGSLSNQPQHF. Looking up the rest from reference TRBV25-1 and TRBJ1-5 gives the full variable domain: EADIYQTPRYLVIGTGKKITLECSQTMGHDKMYWYQQDPGMELHLIHYSYGVNSTEKGDLSSESTVSRIRTEHFPLTLESARPSHTSQYLCASSEGSLSNQPQHFGDGTRLSIL.

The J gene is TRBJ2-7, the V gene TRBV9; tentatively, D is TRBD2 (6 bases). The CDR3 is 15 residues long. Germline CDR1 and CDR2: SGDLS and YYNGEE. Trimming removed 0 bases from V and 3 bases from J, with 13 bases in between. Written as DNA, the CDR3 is TGTGCCAGCAGCGTAGTTGATGGAGCGGGCTACGAGCAGTACTTC. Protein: CASSVVDGAGYEQYF. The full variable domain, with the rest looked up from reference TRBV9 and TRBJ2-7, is DSGVTQTPKHLITATGQRVTLRCSPRSGDLSVYWYQQSLDQGLQFLIQYYNGEERAKGNILERFSAQQFPDLHSELNLSSLELGDSALYFCASSVVDGAGYEQYFGPGTRLTVT.

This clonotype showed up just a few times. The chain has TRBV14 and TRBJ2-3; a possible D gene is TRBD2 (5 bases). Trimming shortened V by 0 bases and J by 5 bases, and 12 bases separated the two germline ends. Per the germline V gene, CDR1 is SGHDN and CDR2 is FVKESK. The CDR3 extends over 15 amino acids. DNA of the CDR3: TGTGCCAGCAGCCAAGATGAGGACTGTGGAGATACGCAGTATTTT. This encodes CASSQDEDCGDTQYF.

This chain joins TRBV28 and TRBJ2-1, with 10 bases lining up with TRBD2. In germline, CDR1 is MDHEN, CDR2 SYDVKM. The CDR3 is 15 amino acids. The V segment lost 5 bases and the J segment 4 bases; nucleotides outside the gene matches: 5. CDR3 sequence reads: CASSTPSGSYNEQFF. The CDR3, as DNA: TGTGCCAGCAGTACCCCTAGCGGGAGTTACAATGAGCAGTTCTTC. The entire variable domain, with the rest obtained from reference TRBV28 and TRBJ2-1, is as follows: DVKVTQSSRYLVKRTGEKVFLECVQDMDHENMFWYRQDPGLGLRLIYFSYDVKMKEKGDIPEGYSVSREKKERFSLILESASTNQTSMYLCASSTPSGSYNEQFFGPGTRLTVL.

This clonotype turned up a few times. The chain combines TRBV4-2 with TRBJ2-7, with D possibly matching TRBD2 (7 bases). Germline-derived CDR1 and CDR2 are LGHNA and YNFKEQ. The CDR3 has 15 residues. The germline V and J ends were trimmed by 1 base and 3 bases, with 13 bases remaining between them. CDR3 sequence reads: CASSQVGGALYEQYF. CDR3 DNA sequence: TGTGCCAGCAGCCAAGTAGGGGGGGCGCTCTACGAGCAGTACTTC.

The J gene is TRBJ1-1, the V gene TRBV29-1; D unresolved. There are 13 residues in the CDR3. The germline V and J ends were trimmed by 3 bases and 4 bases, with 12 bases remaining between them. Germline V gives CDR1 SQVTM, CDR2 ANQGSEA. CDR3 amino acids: CSVDDSRSTEAFF. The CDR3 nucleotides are TGCAGCGTTGATGATAGCAGAAGCACTGAAGCTTTCTTT.

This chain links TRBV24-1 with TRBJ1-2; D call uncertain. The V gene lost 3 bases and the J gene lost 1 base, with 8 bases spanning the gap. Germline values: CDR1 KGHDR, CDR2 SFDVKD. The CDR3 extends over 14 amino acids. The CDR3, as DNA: TGTGCCACCAGTGATCCGGTCCATAACTATGGCTACACCTTC. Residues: CATSDPVHNYGYTF.